This T cell receptor beta chain was recorded in a study of blood T cells in healthy people across ages (dated by TCRdb to between 2014 and 2017). Context from the whole study: In model experiments, template switching captured about one uniquely barcoded TCR beta cDNA molecule for every two T cells. Donors of different ages were randomly distributed across sequencing lanes to avoid experimental bias. Four age groups were formed from the donors: young (average about 17 years), middle-aged (just under 40), aged (62) and long-lived (more than 75). Two additional independent replicas of 1 million unique cDNA reads from the same blood draw were analyzed for two donors (one aged 18 to 30 and one aged 80 or older). Using deep sequencing normalized with unique cDNA molecular identifiers, the study measured how TCR beta repertoire diversity changes with age.

The approximately 39 donors, aged 6 to 90 years, were systemically healthy Caucasian individuals from Russia. Each donor gave approximately 9.3 milliliters of peripheral blood, collected into EDTA-treated Vacutainer tubes. Ficoll-Paque density-gradient centrifugation was used to isolate PBMCs, with at least 6.5 million obtained per sample. Total RNA, at least 6 micrograms per sample, was extracted from PBMCs with Trizol reagent. For every donor, an aliquot of PBMCs went through flow cytometry to measure the percentages of naive CD45RAhigh/CD27high T cells. The library relied on 5' RACE. TCRdb names Illumina HiSeq 2500 as the instrument used. The second PCR ran for about 6 to 11 cycles and used a J-beta primer mix along with a sample-barcoded 5' primer. Each TCR beta cDNA molecule received a unique molecular identifier from a template-switch 5' adaptor carrying 12 random nucleotides. Each sample yielded at least 3 million CDR3-containing paired-end reads. All of the RNA was converted into first-strand cDNA using the Mint cDNA synthesis kit, with a TRBC-specific oligonucleotide serving as the primer. All cDNA was treated with uracil-DNA glycosylase and then went through a first 18-cycle PCR with the universal primers M1SS and BC2_uni_R. The published analysis was carried out like this. For normalization, 1 million high-quality reads were randomly selected from each sample, with every read carrying a distinct molecular identifier. Reads with shared molecular identifiers were discarded instead of being binned into consensus sequences. MiTCR, with a Q25 quality threshold and the strictest error-elimination algorithm, was used for CDR3 identification, clonotype clustering and error correction. Lower-bound total TCR beta diversity was estimated with a nonparametric unseen species model using Euler transformation. TCRdb took the public reads, trimmed them with fastp at Q25, ran MiXCR for clone calling and kept in-frame beta chains. Every entry covers one CDR3 protein and lists the most common genes and DNA from its rows. The V and J calls come from TCRdb's annotation, not from the publication. The sample profile shows 720,000 or so distinct CDR3 sequences; 40% to 45% of them were found once. The top ten hold roughly 30% of the sample.

The germline V gene sets CDR1 to LGHNT and CDR2 to FRNRAP. V drops 3 bases and J drops 4 bases, leaving 13 bases in between. The CDR3 measures 15 amino acids from cysteine to phenylalanine. The CDR3 DNA has 45 bases and is translated from base 1. Remarks on this clonotype: Its antigen specificity is not known. No much larger clonotype is one base removed from it; base qualities were not supplied.

Beyond this particular receptor, the publication reports: The long-lived group showed more naive CD4+ T cells, fewer expanded clones and increased TCR diversity than the aged group, suggesting age selection. Because the CMV infection status of the donors was unknown, age-related changes in expanded clonotypes may potentially have been confounded. Observed TCR beta diversity per million T cells fell roughly linearly with age, and a significant reduction was already apparent by age roughly 40. Estimates of total diversity based on one million sequenced T cells were considered lower bounds and underestimates. There was a strong correlation between observed TCR beta diversity and the percentage of naive T cells measured by flow cytometry. Because profiling used bulk unsorted PBMCs, naive and antigen-experienced compartments could not be compared conclusively.

Sequenced material: blood. This TCR was recovered from an elderly man in good health. The V and J segments used are TRBV12-5 and TRBJ1-3; TRBD1 might be the D gene, on 6 matching bases. The CDR3 region reads CASGLQTGTGNTIYF. The sequenced DNA is TGTGCTAGTGGTTTACAAACCGGGACAGGAAACACCATATATTTT.